This T cell receptor (beta chain) was sequenced in a study of PD-L1 blockade in urothelial cancer. Study-level information: About 85% of the roughly 30 patients were males with bladder-origin urothelial cancer. Counts from blood samples showed a median of 141,255 T cells.

Profiled with immunoSEQ multiplex PCR; TCRdb holds only in-frame clones, not every one. The table shows about 72,000 clones, with 70% to 90% occurring only once. The time point denotes: pretreatment peripheral blood. Germline V gene lookup returns CDR1 SGHDT and CDR2 YYEEEE. The CDR3 contains 15 residues. Trimming stripped 2 bases from V and 2 bases from J, with 8 bases between. V gene TRBV5-6 combines with J gene TRBJ2-6, with TRBD1 as a possible D gene (5 bases). The sequencing used PBMCs, collected around atezolizumab (anti-PD-L1) treatment. The clonotype was recovered from a man aged 55 to 70 with urothelial cancer. DNA of the CDR3: TGTGCCAGCAGCTTACCAGGGACTGGGGCCAACGTCCTGACTTTC. As protein: CASSLPGTGANVLTF.